These 22 T cell receptor beta chains came from one sample sequenced in a study of regulatory T cells in long-lasting Graves disease. Arm-PCR of CDR3 regions with iRepertoire HTBI primers generated TCR beta libraries. TCRdb reprocessed the multiplex PCR reads via MiXCR and lists one record per CDR3 protein. This sample has 700,000 or so distinct CDR3 sequences, with approximately 29% found just once. Time point denoted: persistent/refractory GD, antithyroid drugs over 5 years with positive TRAb. After RNA was extracted from PBMCs, the TCR library was made from it. The sample in question was peripheral blood mononuclear cells (PBMCs), obtained when the disease was refractory, from a patient treated with antithyroid drugs. All receptors come from a female donor with Graves disease.

This clonotype was seen a handful of times. V is TRBV20-1 and J is TRBJ2-5, with 11 bases fitting TRBD2. This CDR3 has 17 residues. The germline V gene has CDR1 DFQATT and CDR2 SNEGSKA (reference sequence). The V and J ends lost 5 bases and 5 bases, in that order; junction bases with no gene match: 16. The CDR3 is CSAGQMLLAGDGETQYF. DNA of the CDR3: TGCAGTGCTGGCCAAATGTTACTAGCGGGAGACGGGGAGACCCAGTACTTC.

This clonotype was recorded at least ten times. This chain joins TRBV11-2 and TRBJ1-4; D perhaps matches TRBD1 (6 bases). This CDR3 region has 15 residues. Trimming removed 2 bases at V and 7 bases at J, with 14 bases between. The germline V gene encodes CDR1 SGHAT and CDR2 FQNNGV. The DNA of the CDR3 is TGTGCCAGCAGCTTAACTGCCAGGGGAGTTGAAAAACTGTTTTTT. Protein: CASSLTARGVEKLFF.

This clonotype showed up just a few times. The genes are TRBV11-1 and TRBJ2-7, with 8 bases identical to TRBD1. This CDR3 spans 15 amino acids. Germline CDR1 and CDR2: SGHAT and FQDESV (reference sequence). With 8 bases clipped from V and 2 bases from J, the junction kept 11 bases outside the gene matches. The CDR3 protein is CASSPQDRGAYEQYF. CDR3 coding DNA: TGTGCCAGCTCACCACAAGACAGGGGCGCCTACGAGCAGTACTTC.

This clonotype has a single count. The final CDR3 position lacks the conserved phenylalanine or tryptophan, pointing to a likely read error. J is TRBJ1-1 and V is TRBV3-1; 7 bases are a match to TRBD1. Per the germline V gene, CDR1 is LGHDT and CDR2 is YNNKEL (reference sequence). This CDR3 is 15 amino acids long. Losses at the gene ends were 6 bases for V and 3 bases for J; bases not matched to a gene: 10. The CDR3 sequence: CASSRRQGIYTEAFS. CDR3 DNA sequence: TGTGCCAGCAGTCGTCGACAGGGAATTTACACTGAAGCTTTCTCT.

This clonotype was counted a few times. The chain has TRBV6-1 and TRBJ2-7, with 8 bases aligning to TRBD2. Trimming cost V 2 bases and J 3 bases; bases outside gene matches: 12. CDR3 length: 17 residues. Germline V CDR1 and CDR2: MNHNS, SASEGT. The chain's CDR3 is CASSEYTSGSSVYEQYF. The CDR3 DNA follows: TGTGCCAGCAGTGAATACACTAGCGGAAGCTCCGTCTACGAGCAGTACTTC.

This clonotype was observed many times. This CDR3 is CASSLYSGQALNTEAFF. For the CDR3, the DNA is TGTGCCAGCAGTTTATATTCGGGACAGGCGTTGAACACTGAAGCTTTCTTT. The chain joins TRBV28 to TRBJ1-1, with TRBD1 matching 8 bases. Per germline, CDR1 MDHEN and CDR2 SYDVKM. The CDR3 totals 17 residues. Trimming took 1 base from V and 0 from J; bases not matched to a gene: 7.

This clonotype was counted a few times. The rearrangement joins TRBV19 to TRBJ1-2, with D possibly matching TRBD1 (5 bases). CDR1 is LNHDA, CDR2 SQIVND, per germline (reference sequence). V lost 6 bases and J 6 bases, leaving 20 bases between the germline ends. CDR3 length: 15 residues. CDR3 sequence: CASSQLRAGRHGYTF. CDR3 coding DNA: TGTGCCAGTAGCCAACTACGCGCAGGGAGACATGGCTACACCTTC.

This chain links TRBV7-9 with TRBJ2-5; 12 bases are a match to TRBD2. Trimming took 5 bases from V and 3 from J; bases not matched to a gene: 10. Germline V CDR1 and CDR2: SEHNR, FQNEAQ (reference sequence). The CDR3 has 17 amino acids. The CDR3 protein is CASSPPPSGRAKETQYF. For the CDR3, the DNA is TGTGCCAGCAGCCCACCTCCTAGCGGGAGGGCCAAAGAGACCCAGTACTTC. Full variable domain (remainder filled in from reference TRBV7-9 and TRBJ2-5): DTGVSQNPRHKITKRGQNVTFRCDPISEHNRLYWYRQTLGQGPEFLTYFQNEAQLEKSRLLSDRFSAERPKGSFSTLEIQRTEQGDSAMYLCASSPPPSGRAKETQYFGPGTRLLVL.

The CDR3 loop is CASSQASVTEAFF. The CDR3 bases are TGTGCCAGCAGCCAAGCGTCAGTCACTGAAGCTTTCTTT. The genes are TRBV3-1 and TRBJ1-1; D not resolved. This CDR3 contains 13 residues. Trimming took 1 base from V and 4 from J, leaving 7 bases between them. The germline V gene encodes CDR1 LGHDT and CDR2 YNNKEL (reference sequence). Variable domain in full (rest from reference TRBV3-1 and TRBJ1-1): DTAVSQTPKYLVTQMGNDKSIKCEQNLGHDTMYWYKQDSKKFLKIMFSYNNKELIINETVPNRFSPKSPDKAHLNLHINSLELGDSAVYFCASSQASVTEAFFGQGTRLTVV.

This clonotype was detected many times. CDR3 sequence reads: CASSVSGTSPYEQYF. The CDR3 DNA follows: TGTGCCAGCAGTGTATCCGGGACTAGCCCTTACGAGCAGTACTTC. This sequence joins TRBV2 and TRBJ2-7; TRBD2 agrees at 9 bases. V lost 4 bases, J lost 4 bases, and 8 bases stayed unmatched. This CDR3 comprises 15 residues. Germline V lookup: CDR1 SNHLY, CDR2 FYNNEI.

V and J are TRBV11-2 and TRBJ2-2; D is ambiguous. CDR3 length: 13 amino acids. Trimming shortened V by 6 bases and J by 4 bases, and 9 bases separated the two germline ends. Germline CDR1 SGHAT, CDR2 FQNNGV. CDR3 sequence: CASRKGSTGELFF. CDR3 nucleotide sequence: TGTGCCAGCAGAAAGGGTTCCACCGGGGAGCTGTTTTTT.

This clonotype was seen a few times. The chain recombines TRBV6-2 or TRBV6-3 with TRBJ1-2; 10 positions match TRBD1. Looked up from germline, CDR1 is MNHEY and CDR2 is SVGEGT. The CDR3 loop spans 15 amino acids. Germline trimming cut 5 bases from V and 8 bases from J; bases unmatched to any gene: 11. CDR3 loop: CASSDSRDRGRGYTF. The CDR3 DNA sequence: TGTGCCAGCAGTGACAGCCGGGACAGGGGTAGGGGCTACACCTTC.

The chain combines TRBV10-3 with TRBJ1-1, with D maybe TRBD1 (6 bases). Germline V gene sequence: CDR1 ENHRY, CDR2 SYGVKD. The length of the CDR3 is 13 residues. Trimming pared 10 bases from V and 1 base from J, leaving 13 bases between. CDR3 sequence reads: CATIGGPNTEAFF. The CDR3 region has the DNA TGTGCCACCATAGGGGGACCGAACACTGAAGCTTTCTTT.

This clonotype has just one count. The chain uses TRBV3-1 and TRBJ2-7; possible D gene TRBD2, 5 bases. Looked up from germline, CDR1 is LGHDT and CDR2 is YNNKEL (reference sequence). The V end lost 4 bases, the J end lost 0 bases, and 16 bases lay between the germline ends. This CDR3 is 16 amino acids long. CDR3 sequence reads: CASSLRRSGFSYEQYF. In DNA form, the CDR3 reads TGTGCCAGCAGCCTTAGACGGAGCGGCTTCTCCTACGAGCAGTACTTC.

This clonotype was recorded at least ten times. This rearrangement joins TRBV2 to TRBJ1-1; D gene uncertain. V gave up 5 bases and J gave up 1 base, with 14 bases separating them. This CDR3 has 15 residues. Germline loops: CDR1 SNHLY, CDR2 FYNNEI. The CDR3 loop is CASSPSRYSNTEAFF. DNA of the CDR3: TGTGCCAGCAGTCCCTCTCGGTATTCGAACACTGAAGCTTTCTTT.

This clonotype was observed a handful of times. One end of the junction varies from germline; a read error may be responsible. The J gene is TRBJ2-4, the V gene TRBV6-1, with D possibly matching TRBD2 (7 bases). This CDR3 contains 19 residues. CDR1 MNHNS and CDR2 SASEGT come from the germline V gene. CDR3 residues: CAISQGSRWRESNINIQYF. The CDR3, as DNA: TGTGCCATCTCCCAGGGGAGTAGATGGCGGGAGAGTAACATAAACATTCAATACTTC.

The V and J genes are TRBV12-3 or TRBV12-4 and TRBJ2-2; D possibly uses TRBD1 or TRBD2 (7 bases each). This CDR3 spans 18 amino acids. Trimming removed 5 bases from V and 3 bases from J, with 22 bases in between. CDR3 amino acids: CASSPVPQGEGHTGELFF. The CDR3 nucleotides read TGTGCCAGCAGTCCAGTCCCCCAGGGGGAGGGCCACACCGGGGAGCTGTTTTTT.

This clonotype was recorded at least ten times. The chain has TRBV28 and TRBJ1-1, with a weak D call TRBD1 (6 bases). The CDR3 runs 15 residues. V was clipped by 4 bases and J by 6 bases, with 18 bases between them. Germline V gene sequence: CDR1 MDHEN, CDR2 SYDVKM. CDR3 coding DNA: TGTGCCAGCAGTTCCCACGAAGGGGGGCTCTCTGAAGCTTTCTTT. It is translated as CASSSHEGGLSEAFF. The variable domain in full, completed from reference TRBV28 and TRBJ1-1, reads DVKVTQSSRYLVKRTGEKVFLECVQDMDHENMFWYRQDPGLGLRLIYFSYDVKMKEKGDIPEGYSVSREKKERFSLILESASTNQTSMYLCASSSHEGGLSEAFFGQGTRLTVV.

The table lists this clonotype with many counts. The CDR3 DNA reads as TGTGCCAGCAGTTTGGTGGCGAGCACTGAAGCTTTCTTT. Its translation is CASSLVASTEAFF. The V call is TRBV28, the J call TRBJ1-1; unclear D gene. Germline loops: CDR1 MDHEN, CDR2 SYDVKM. Between the trimmed V and J ends, which lost 3 bases and 4 bases, there was a span of 9 bases. The CDR3 runs to 13 residues.

The rearrangement uses TRBV6-9 and TRBJ1-4, with TRBD1 as a possible D gene (5 bases). Per the germline V gene, CDR1 is MNHGY and CDR2 is SVAAGI. Trimming took 3 bases from V and 12 from J, leaving 11 bases between them. The CDR3 covers 12 residues. The chain's CDR3 is CASSYRGTELFF. DNA of the CDR3: TGTGCCAGCAGTTACCGCGGGACCGAACTGTTTTTT.

This clonotype turned up a few times. V and J are TRBV7-8 and TRBJ1-2, with D uncertain. Trimming cost V 5 bases and J 2 bases, with 15 bases left between them. The CDR3 extends over 15 amino acids. Germline V gene data show CDR1 as SGHVS and CDR2 as FQNEAQ. The CDR3 sequence: CASSVLRTGNYGYTF. The CDR3 nucleotides read TGTGCCAGCAGCGTTCTGCGGACGGGAAACTATGGCTACACCTTC.

The chain links TRBV4-2 to TRBJ2-7; TRBD1 aligns across 9 bases. The CDR3 is made up of 16 amino acids. V lost 4 bases, J lost 3 bases, and 10 bases stayed unmatched. Germline CDR1 reads LGHNA; CDR2 reads YNFKEQ. Here the CDR3 reads CASSLNRDRANYEQYF. Here the CDR3 DNA reads TGTGCCAGCAGCCTTAACCGGGACAGGGCAAACTACGAGCAGTACTTC.